This entry features one T cell receptor beta chain sequence. Antigen: not known. The germline gene is not matched at one end of the junction; a read error may be the cause. Other DNA sequences in the same sample also yield this CDR3. The CDR3 consists of 15 residues. Germline V CDR1 and CDR2: LNHNV, YYDKDF (reference sequence). Libraries were prepared by immunoSEQ multiplex PCR; TCRdb keeps only in-frame clonotypes and omits some of them. Seen here are roughly 50,000 clones, roughly 80% observed once, and the top ten hold over 3%. Sample time point: week 5, during vaccination. Every single dose of the vaccine, 300 ug of mutant IDH1 20-mer peptide, came with topical imiquimod. Astrocytomas found in donors were new, WHO grade 3 or 4, IDH1-mutant and ATRX-lost. The record originates from a study of a mutant IDH1 vaccine in newly diagnosed glioma. Study-wide context: In weeks 1, 3, 5, 7, 11, 15, 19 and 23, patients were immunized, eight times in all. The sex distribution of treated patients was about 62% male and around 40% female, with a mean age of roughly 40 years. Beforehand, treatment had been radiotherapy, temozolomide, or both; the majority received both.

The rearrangement joins TRBV15 to TRBJ2-2; the D is unclear. This TCR derives from a young woman with glioma. Some clones in this sample may be carry-over from other donors' samples. Source: PBMCs, taken from a glioma patient whose treatment included an IDH1 peptide vaccine. The CDR3 DNA follows: TGTGCCACCAACCTTGGTGGTCCGAACACCGGAGAGCTGTTTTTT. Its translation: CATNLGGPNTGELFF.